Following are 19 T cell receptor beta chains from one sample sequenced in a study of neurological immune-mediated disorders (dated by TCRdb to between 2018 and 2021). Library preparation used 5' RACE. Sequencer: Illumina HiSeq 2500. The public reads were reanalyzed by TCRdb: fastp trimming at Q25, MiXCR alignment, in-frame beta chains only. CDR3 protein sequences are deduplicated, and each keeps its most common genes and DNA. The sample has about 25,000 distinct CDR3 sequences on record, 3.3% of them singletons. The ten largest clones represent roughly 7% of the sample. The specimen sequenced was PBMCs. Source of these receptors: a woman in her thirties with multiple sclerosis.

This clonotype has a count of ten or more. This chain joins TRBV12-3 or TRBV12-4 and TRBJ2-3; 7 positions match TRBD2. CDR3 length: 15 amino acids. V lost 6 bases, J lost 6 bases, and 12 bases stayed unmatched. In DNA, the CDR3 is TGTGCCAGCAGCACCGGGAGGCAGGGTGCGGATACGCAGTATTTT. The encoded protein is CASSTGRQGADTQYF.

This clonotype was found many times. The CDR3, as DNA: TGTGCCAGCAGCTCCGGGACTAGCTATTACAATGAGCAGTTCTTC. Residues: CASSSGTSYYNEQFF. V usage is TRBV7-2 and J usage is TRBJ2-1, with TRBD2 identical over 9 bases. J was trimmed by 4 bases and V by 4 bases; bases with no gene match: 5. CDR3 length: 15 residues. Germline CDR1 is SGHTA and CDR2 is FQGNSA.

This clonotype is categorized as medium-sized. This chain joins TRBV6-6 and TRBJ2-3; 7 nucleotides match TRBD1. The CDR3 has 13 residues. CDR1 and CDR2 (germline): MNHNY, SVGAGI (reference sequence). The V segment lost 9 bases and the J segment 3 bases; nucleotides outside the gene matches: 6. The CDR3 DNA follows: TGTGCCAGTTCCTTACAGGGGACAGATACGCAGTATTTT. Encoded protein: CASSLQGTDTQYF.

This clonotype was detected ten times or more. V is TRBV12-3 or TRBV12-4 and J is TRBJ2-1, with D possibly being TRBD2 (5 bases). Between the trimmed V and J ends, which lost 10 bases and 3 bases, there was a span of 7 bases. The CDR3 is 11 amino acids. Here the CDR3 reads CATGIYNEQFF. The CDR3 nucleotides read TGTGCCACCGGGATCTACAATGAGCAGTTCTTC.

This clonotype occurred many times. As DNA, the CDR3 is TGTGCCAGCAGCTTAGACGGGACGAAGCTGATCGAGACCCAGTACTTC. Translated: CASSLDGTKLIETQYF. The chain recombines TRBV7-6 with TRBJ2-5, with D tentatively TRBD1 or TRBD2 (5 bases each). Trimming left V 1 base short and J 5 bases short, with 17 bases between. This CDR3 is built from 16 residues. Germline CDR1 is SGHVS and CDR2 is FNYEAQ. Full variable domain (outside the CDR3, taken from reference TRBV7-6 and TRBJ2-5): GAGVSQSPRYKVTKRGQDVALRCDPISGHVSLYWYRQALGQGPEFLTYFNYEAQQDKSGLPNDRFSAERPEGSISTLTIQRTEQRDSAMYRCASSLDGTKLIETQYFGPGTRLLVL.

This clonotype was seen ten or more times. The chain combines TRBV25-1 with TRBJ2-2; no definite D call. Trimming took 4 bases from V and 6 from J, leaving 9 bases between them. The CDR3 totals 13 residues. The germline V gene encodes CDR1 MGHDK and CDR2 SYGVNS. The CDR3 sequence: CASSVGFAGELFF. The CDR3 bases are TGTGCCAGCAGTGTTGGGTTCGCCGGGGAGCTGTTTTTT.

This clonotype was detected many times. V usage is TRBV20-1 and J usage is TRBJ2-7; TRBD1 might be the D (7 bases). The CDR3 sequence is 14 residues long. V was trimmed by 0 bases and J by 7 bases, leaving 16 bases between them. Germline loops: CDR1 DFQATT, CDR2 SNEGSKA (reference sequence). CDR3 in DNA: TGCAGTGCTAGAGATCCCACGACAGGGAGGGAGCAGTACTTC. Its protein product is CSARDPTTGREQYF.

This clonotype was detected ten times or more. V is TRBV5-6 and J is TRBJ2-2; 10 bases map to TRBD2. From germline, CDR1 is SGHDT and CDR2 YYEEEE. The CDR3 sequence is 15 residues long. The ends lost 0 bases at V and 7 bases at J; junction bases unmatched: 3. The CDR3 loop reads CASSLVASGSGELFF. CDR3 DNA sequence: TGTGCCAGCAGCTTGGTGGCTAGCGGGAGCGGGGAGCTGTTTTTT. Combining the CDR3 with reference TRBV5-6 and TRBJ2-2 gives the whole variable domain DAGVTQSPTHLIKTRGQQVTLRCSPKSGHDTVSWYQQALGQGPQFIFQYYEEEERQRGNFPDRFSGHQFPNYSSELNVNALLLGDSALYLCASSLVASGSGELFFGEGSRLTVL.

This clonotype was found many times. The chain's CDR3 is CASSLVAGVETQYF. The CDR3 DNA reads as TGTGCCAGCAGCTTAGTAGCGGGGGTGGAGACCCAGTACTTC. The rearrangement joins TRBV7-2 to TRBJ2-5, with 9 positions matching TRBD2. V was clipped by 1 base and J by 5 bases; unmatched bases: 2. This CDR3 has 14 residues. The germline V gene has CDR1 SGHTA and CDR2 FQGNSA.

This clonotype was picked up many times. The chain couples TRBV7-6 to TRBJ2-1; D possibly corresponds to TRBD1 (5 bases). The V gene lost 3 bases and the J gene lost 5 bases, with 11 bases spanning the gap. CDR1 is SGHVS and CDR2 is FNYEAQ in the germline V gene. The CDR3 consists of 14 residues. The CDR3 coding sequence is TGTGCCAGCAGCTTGGCAGGGTACCACAATGAGCAGTTCTTC. As protein: CASSLAGYHNEQFF.

This clonotype was counted at least ten times. The chain uses TRBV3-1 and TRBJ1-2, with a tentative D call TRBD1 (5 bases). This CDR3 has 11 residues. Trimming shortened V by 4 bases and J by 7 bases, and 7 bases separated the two germline ends. Germline V gives CDR1 LGHDT, CDR2 YNNKEL (reference sequence). CDR3 amino acids: CASSRQGGYTF. CDR3 nucleotide sequence: TGTGCCAGCAGCCGTCAGGGTGGCTACACCTTC.

The chain links TRBV6-6 to TRBJ1-1; TRBD1 matches at 7 bases. The CDR3 consists of 13 residues. V lost 4 bases, J lost 5 bases, and 4 bases stayed unmatched. Germline V gene lookup returns CDR1 MNHNY and CDR2 SVGAGI (reference sequence). The CDR3 coding sequence is TGTGCCAGCAGTTCCCAGGGGGAAACTGAAGCTTTCTTT. This encodes CASSSQGETEAFF.

This clonotype was recorded many times. This rearrangement joins TRBV7-2 to TRBJ2-7; no firm D call. The CDR3 is made up of 12 amino acids. With 5 bases removed from V and 0 bases from J, the gap between germline ends came to 5 bases. Germline CDR1 and CDR2: SGHTA and FQGNSA. CDR3 residues: CASSPSSYEQYF. In DNA form, the CDR3 reads TGTGCCAGCAGCCCTAGCTCCTACGAGCAGTACTTC.

This clonotype was counted many times. The chain recombines TRBV5-1 with TRBJ1-4; 9 bases align to TRBD1. The CDR3 spans 14 residues. Germline trimming cut 4 bases from V and 7 bases from J; bases unmatched to any gene: 5. Germline V gene data show CDR1 as SGHRS and CDR2 as YFSETQ. The CDR3 DNA is TGCGCCAGCAGCATGGGACAGGGCGGTGAAAAACTGTTTTTT. Translating it yields CASSMGQGGEKLFF.

This clonotype was detected many times. The genes are TRBV5-6 and TRBJ2-3, with D perhaps matching TRBD2 (7 bases). The germline V gene has CDR1 SGHDT and CDR2 YYEEEE. This CDR3 spans 18 amino acids. Trimming left V 5 bases short and J 4 bases short, with 26 bases between. The CDR3 region has the DNA TGTGCCAGCAGGACCGAGTGGGGGGGCCCGGGTTTCGCAGATACGCAGTATTTT. Translation: CASRTEWGGPGFADTQYF.

This clonotype was picked up many times. The chain employs TRBV5-1 and TRBJ2-6; D tentatively reads TRBD1 or TRBD2 (5 bases each). Germline V gene data show CDR1 as SGHRS and CDR2 as YFSETQ. Trimming stripped 0 bases from V and 2 bases from J, with 9 bases between. The CDR3 consists of 16 residues. DNA of the CDR3: TGCGCCAGCAGCTTGGGTGGGGGTACTGGGGCCAACGTCCTGACTTTC. Residues: CASSLGGGTGANVLTF. The full variable domain, in which reference TRBV5-1 and TRBJ2-6 provide the parts outside the CDR3, is KAGVTQTPRYLIKTRGQQVTLSCSPISGHRSVSWYQQTPGQGLQFLFEYFSETQRNKGNFPGRFSGRQFSNSRSEMNVSTLELGDSALYLCASSLGGGTGANVLTFGAGSRLTVL.

This clonotype was seen many times. This rearrangement joins TRBV29-1 to TRBJ2-5; TRBD1 matches at 9 bases. There are 14 residues in the CDR3. V lost 7 bases and J lost 9; bases outside the gene matches: 15. Germline CDR1 is SQVTM and CDR2 is ANQGSEA. This CDR3 is CSGEPGQGLEAQYF. CDR3 nucleotides: TGCAGCGGGGAGCCGGGACAGGGTCTGGAGGCCCAGTACTTC.

This clonotype occurred many times. V is TRBV6-2 or TRBV6-3 and J is TRBJ1-5; the D is unclear. The V end lost 6 bases, the J end lost 7 bases, and 16 bases lay between the germline ends. Germline CDR1 reads MNHEY; CDR2 reads SVGEGT. This CDR3 is built from 14 residues. In nucleotides, the CDR3 is TGTGCCAGCAGAGCTCGGATGGGAGGGCAGCCCCAGCATTTT. It is translated as CASRARMGGQPQHF.

This clonotype was picked up many times. The gene calls are TRBV7-3 and TRBJ2-3; 7 bases map to TRBD2. J was trimmed by 4 bases and V by 1 base; bases with no gene match: 8. Germline V gives CDR1 SGHTA, CDR2 FQGTGA. The CDR3 has 16 residues. The CDR3 region is CASSLSAGRGPDTQYF. The CDR3, as DNA: TGTGCCAGCAGCTTAAGTGCGGGGAGGGGTCCAGATACGCAGTATTTT. Full variable domain (outside the CDR3, taken from reference TRBV7-3 and TRBJ2-3): GAGVSQTPSNKVTEKGKYVELRCDPISGHTALYWYRQSLGQGPEFLIYFQGTGAADDSGLPNDRFFAVRPEGSVSTLKIQRTERGDSAVYLCASSLSAGRGPDTQYFGPGTRLTVL.